One T cell receptor beta chain is described in this entry. Seattle-derived patients entered the study during active infection and were followed longitudinally. There are 13 residues in the CDR3. The germline V gene has CDR1 SGHRS and CDR2 YFSETQ. Germline trimming cut 8 bases from V and 4 bases from J; bases unmatched to any gene: 9. This entry is derived from a study of blood T cell repertoires in COVID-19. The overall study: The samples span acute and convalescent COVID-19 from the United States, Italy and Spain. The cDNA or gDNA used as material had been derived from T cells, B-cell-depleted T cells, or PBMCs.

Per the original data handling: Nucleated cell number was recorded as an estimate derived from reference gene primer amplification. Libraries were prepared by immunoSEQ multiplex PCR; TCRdb keeps only in-frame clonotypes and omits some of them. V, J and clone size are taken as reported in that table, and D and trimming were inferred from the DNA itself. The sample holds roughly 220,000 clones; approximately 80% are singletons and the top ten take 7.5%. V gene TRBV5-1 combines with J gene TRBJ2-7, with 7 bases identical to TRBD2. The sequencing sample was made of peripheral blood. The clonotype comes from a woman older than 75 with COVID-19, enrolled during active disease. The CDR3 DNA follows: TGCGCCAGTGCGGGAGCTCCCGAATACGAGCAGTACTTC. Translated: CASAGAPEYEQYF. Based on the CDR3 plus reference TRBV5-1 and TRBJ2-7, the full variable domain is KAGVTQTPRYLIKTRGQQVTLSCSPISGHRSVSWYQQTPGQGLQFLFEYFSETQRNKGNFPGRFSGRQFSNSRSEMNVSTLELGDSALYLCASAGAPEYEQYFGPGTRLTVT.